This T cell receptor (beta chain) was documented in a study of CD8+CD57+ T cells in acquired aplastic anemia. The overall study: Recorded DNA amounts for sorted CD4+ and CD8+ cells had an average of approximately 3 ug. Study findings and constraints: The study found no significant CD8+ Simpson's diversity difference between patients and controls.

Remarks on this clonotype: Its antigen is as yet unknown.

Using genomic DNA as the template, TCR beta VDJ and CDR3 profiling was carried out. MiXCR was run by TCRdb on the reads, yielding one entry per CDR3 protein. The table records 50,000 or so distinct CDR3 sequences, about 56% of them present only once. All patients picked for sequencing had shown, by flow cytometry, an expansion of CD8+CD57+ cells. Acquired aplastic anemia of severe grade affected all patients. No therapy was given to patients before blood sampling. Germline CDR1 reads MGHDK; CDR2 reads SYGVNS. Deletions cut 2 bases from V and 0 bases from J, with 9 bases between. The CDR3 spans 15 residues.

The clonotype originates from a human donor with aplastic anemia. The sequenced sample was sorted CD4+, CD8+, or CD8+CD57+ T cells (not recorded which) from PBMCs. The chain recombines TRBV25-1 with TRBJ2-3, with D perhaps being TRBD1 or TRBD2 (5 bases each). The CDR3 reads CASSERWGSTDTQYF. The CDR3 region has the DNA TGTGCCAGCAGTGAAAGGTGGGGGAGCACAGATACGCAGTATTTT.